One sample yielded the 14 T cell receptor beta chains listed below, sequenced in a study of blood T cell repertoires in COVID-19. Clones were read by immunoSEQ multiplex PCR, and TCRdb kept only the in-frame ones, dropping some. The table shows around 300,000 clones, with roughly nine tenths occurring only once. The specimen was peripheral blood. All receptors come from a man younger than 30 with active or convalescent COVID-19.

The sample holds a few counts of this clone. V and J are TRBV14 and TRBJ2-5; D remains unclear. The germline V gene has CDR1 SGHDN and CDR2 FVKESK. CDR3 length equals 13 residues. V dropped 4 bases and J dropped 5 bases, with 11 bases sitting between them. CDR3 sequence reads: CASSPVPSETQYF. CDR3 DNA: TGTGCCAGCAGCCCAGTGCCTTCCGAGACCCAGTACTTC. The full variable domain, rest sourced from reference TRBV14 and TRBJ2-5, is EAGVTQFPSHSVIEKGQTVTLRCDPISGHDNLYWYRRVMGKEIKFLLHFVKESKQDESGMPNNRFLAERTGGTYSTLKVQPAELEDSGVYFCASSPVPSETQYFGPGTRLLVL.

The chain carries TRBV29-1 and TRBJ2-5, with D maybe TRBD1 (5 bases). The CDR3 has 12 residues. Germline V CDR1 and CDR2: SQVTM, ANQGSEA. Trimming cost V 4 bases and J 7 bases, with 13 bases left between them. The chain's CDR3 is CSVVGASGTQYF. The CDR3 DNA is TGCAGCGTTGTAGGGGCTTCGGGGACCCAGTACTTC.

This clone was found a few times. The gene calls are TRBV20-1 and TRBJ1-1; the match to TRBD1 covers 8 bases. Trimming removed 2 bases from V and 8 bases from J; junction bases left unmatched: 1. Germline V lookup: CDR1 DFQATT, CDR2 SNEGSKA (reference sequence). The length of the CDR3 is 11 residues. The DNA for the CDR3 is TGCAGTGCTAGATGGACAGGGGAAGCTTTCTTT. Its translation: CSARWTGEAFF.

The chain combines TRBV11-2 with TRBJ1-2; possible D gene TRBD1, 5 bases. Germline CDR1 reads SGHAT; CDR2 reads FQNNGV. This CDR3 comprises 14 residues. The ends were cut back, 6 bases at V and 0 bases at J, with 11 bases in the middle. The DNA for the CDR3 is TGTGCCAGCAGACAGGATGCGACTAACTATGGCTACACCTTC. This sequence encodes CASRQDATNYGYTF.

The V and J genes are TRBV27 and TRBJ1-2; D remains ambiguous. The germline V gene has CDR1 MNHEY and CDR2 SMNVEV (reference sequence). This CDR3 region has 16 residues. Trimming left V 2 bases short and J 5 bases short, with 18 bases between. CDR3 amino acids: CASSLKGRASVYGYTF. The CDR3 bases are TGTGCCAGCAGTTTAAAAGGGCGGGCCAGCGTTTATGGCTACACCTTC.

CDR3 protein: CASRGQISNQPQHF. For the CDR3, the DNA is TGTGCCAGTAGAGGACAAATTAGCAATCAGCCCCAGCATTTT. The chain carries TRBV19 and TRBJ1-5, with D possibly being TRBD1 (5 bases). CDR3 length: 14 amino acids. The germline V gene encodes CDR1 LNHDA and CDR2 SQIVND (reference sequence). The V end was cut by 6 bases, the J end by 0 bases, with 9 bases between.

J is TRBJ2-3 and V is TRBV2; D ambiguous. The V end was cut by 0 bases, the J end by 1 base, with 8 bases between. Germline CDR1 and CDR2: SNHLY and FYNNEI. The CDR3 loop spans 15 amino acids. The CDR3 loop is CASSEAFAGTDTQYF. CDR3 nucleotides: TGTGCCAGCAGTGAAGCTTTCGCAGGCACAGATACGCAGTATTTT.

Comments on this clone: In the same sample, other DNA sequences code for this CDR3. The V gene is TRBV15, the J gene TRBJ1-1, with D unresolved. The CDR3 spans 13 residues. Germline V gene lookup returns CDR1 LNHNV and CDR2 YYDKDF (reference sequence). V shed 0 bases and J shed 1 base, with 3 bases lying between them. The CDR3 bases are TGTGCCACCAGCAGAGACAGGAACACTGAAGCTTTCTTT. This codes for CATSRDRNTEAFF.

This chain joins TRBV19 and TRBJ2-2; D is perhaps TRBD2 (6 bases). Germline CDR1 reads LNHDA; CDR2 reads SQIVND (reference sequence). With 6 bases removed from V and 10 bases from J, the gap between germline ends came to 18 bases. The CDR3 runs to 14 residues. CDR3 region: CASSGRGWREELFF. CDR3 nucleotide sequence: TGTGCCAGTAGCGGGAGAGGGTGGCGAGAGGAGCTGTTTTTT.

J is TRBJ1-5 and V is TRBV27; D is uncertain. This CDR3 spans 13 amino acids. Germline V gene lookup returns CDR1 MNHEY and CDR2 SMNVEV (reference sequence). Trimming removed 1 base from V and 7 bases from J, with 8 bases in between. The CDR3 nucleotides are TGTGCCAGCAGTTTATTGGGGAGCCAGCCCCAGCATTTT. Amino acids: CASSLLGSQPQHF.

The V call is TRBV7-8, the J call TRBJ2-7, with TRBD2 identical over 8 bases. J lost 3 bases, V lost 4 bases, and 5 bases had no gene match. CDR3 length equals 14 residues. Germline CDR1 reads SGHVS; CDR2 reads FQNEAQ. CDR3 protein: CASSYRGGRYEQYF. CDR3 nucleotide sequence: TGTGCCAGCAGCTACCGGGGGGGCCGCTACGAGCAGTACTTC.

V is TRBV7-9 and J is TRBJ2-7; the D gene is possibly TRBD1 (6 bases). The CDR3 totals 13 residues. V shed 5 bases and J shed 4 bases, with 12 bases lying between them. Germline assignment: CDR1 SEHNR and CDR2 FQNEAQ (reference sequence). CDR3 nucleotide sequence: TGTGCCAGCAGCCAAGGGGGAGTGTACGAGCAGTACTTC. This encodes CASSQGGVYEQYF.

This chain joins TRBV4-3 and TRBJ1-2, with D hard to call. V was cut by 0 bases and J by 4 bases, with 9 bases left in between. CDR1 is LGHNA and CDR2 is YSLEER in the germline V gene. There are 14 residues in the CDR3. This CDR3 is CASSQDLDSYGYTF. The CDR3 DNA reads as TGCGCCAGCAGCCAAGATCTAGATAGCTATGGCTACACCTTC.

This chain links TRBV10-1 with TRBJ2-1; D gene unclear. V was trimmed by 8 bases and J by 7 bases, leaving 9 bases between them. Germline assignment: CDR1 WNHNN and CDR2 SYGVQD (reference sequence). The CDR3 contains 11 residues. The DNA of the CDR3 is TGCGCCAGCGGGCATGTGAATGAGCAGTTCTTC. It translates to CASGHVNEQFF.